The rows below give T cell receptor beta chains drawn from one sample of a study of T-cell memory formation after mild COVID-19. TCRdb re-called the 5' RACE reads through MiXCR, storing one row per CDR3 protein. The sample consists of 450,000 to 650,000 distinct CDR3 sequences, about 20% of them appearing once. The sequencing sample was made of PBMCs or a T cell subset sorted from them (not recorded which). The receptors derive from an adult woman who had mild COVID-19 (a few samples of this study predate the infection). Cell type and time point are not known. Each CDR3 is given with its conserved first and last residue. D genes are given only for firm matches. Part of the rows lack a size; the others show once, few, many or a class for expanded clones.

abundance	v_gene	d_gene	j_gene	CDR3aa	CDR3nt
.	TRBV27	.	TRBJ2-7	CASSFRPSYEQYF	TGTGCCAGCAGTTTTCGCCCCTCCTACGAGCAGTACTTC
.	TRBV19	TRBD1	TRBJ1-2	CASSIIGQGFGYGYTF	TGTGCCAGTAGTATAATAGGACAGGGGTTTGGCTATGGCTACACCTTC
few	TRBV20-1	TRBD1	TRBJ1-2	CSARDRDRGYYGYTF	TGCAGTGCTAGAGATAGGGACAGGGGGTACTATGGCTACACCTTC
.	TRBV3-1	TRBD2	TRBJ2-1	CASSPPYGLAGYNEQFF	TGTGCCAGCAGCCCCCCTTACGGACTAGCGGGTTACAATGAGCAGTTCTTC
few	TRBV10-3	.	TRBJ2-1	CAISNTNSYNEQFF	TGTGCCATCAGTAACACCAACTCCTACAATGAGCAGTTCTTC
.	TRBV20-1	.	TRBJ2-2	CSGTLNTGELFF	TGCAGTGGGACCTTAAACACCGGGGAGCTGTTTTTT
.	TRBV24-1	.	TRBJ2-3	CATSGPGASTDTQYF	TGTGCCACCAGTGGCCCAGGGGCTAGCACAGATACGCAGTATTTT
many	TRBV5-4	TRBD1	TRBJ2-5	CASSLRTGQETQYF	TGTGCCAGCAGTTTAAGGACAGGCCAAGAGACCCAGTACTTC
many	TRBV15	.	TRBJ2-3	CATSRSRLEDTQYF	TGTGCCACCAGCAGATCGCGCCTCGAAGATACGCAGTATTTT
.	TRBV12-3/TRBV12-4	.	TRBJ2-7	CASSLAGHHSYEQYF	TGTGCCAGCAGTTTAGCGGGACACCACTCCTACGAGCAGTACTTC
few	TRBV4-1	TRBD1	TRBJ1-4	CASSQKRGRQGGEKLFF	TGCGCCAGCAGCCAAAAAAGAGGTCGGCAGGGGGGAGAAAAACTGTTTTTT
few	TRBV4-2	TRBD2	TRBJ2-2	CASSQEVAGGPNGELFF	TGTGCCAGCAGCCAAGAGGTGGCGGGAGGGCCAAACGGGGAGCTGTTTTTT
.	TRBV12-3/TRBV12-4	.	TRBJ2-1	CASSRVGGPYNEQFF	TGTGCCAGCAGCCGGGTGGGGGGGCCCTACAATGAGCAGTTCTTC
.	TRBV9	TRBD1	TRBJ2-2	CASSLLGQQMTGELFF	TGTGCCAGCAGCTTACTGGGACAGCAAATGACCGGGGAGCTGTTTTTT
.	TRBV15	.	TRBJ1-4	CATSTPGTDNEKLFF	TGTGCCACCAGCACGCCCGGGACTGATAATGAAAAACTGTTTTTT
.	TRBV5-6	.	TRBJ1-4	CASSLDSYPAATNEKLFF	TGTGCCAGCAGCTTGGACAGTTACCCTGCTGCAACTAATGAAAAACTGTTTTTT
.	TRBV20-1	.	TRBJ2-1	CSAPTGGGNEQFF	TGCAGTGCCCCGACTGGTGGGGGCAATGAGCAGTTCTTC
few	TRBV19	.	TRBJ2-5	CASSIAGSQETQYF	TGTGCCAGTAGTATAGCGGGCAGCCAAGAGACCCAGTACTTC
few	TRBV4-1	.	TRBJ1-1	CASSQDVAVWYTEAFF	TGCGCCAGCAGCCAAGATGTGGCGGTGTGGTACACTGAAGCTTTCTTT
few	TRBV9	TRBD2	TRBJ2-3	CASSVDSGGITDTQYF	TGTGCCAGCAGCGTAGACAGCGGGGGTATTACAGATACGCAGTATTTT
.	TRBV4-1	.	TRBJ1-1	CASSQEDQLNTEAFF	TGCGCCAGCAGCCAAGAAGACCAGTTGAACACTGAAGCTTTCTTT
.	TRBV7-2	TRBD2	TRBJ2-7	CASSLAAGGREQYF	TGTGCCAGCAGCTTAGCAGCGGGAGGGAGAGAGCAGTACTTC
.	TRBV29-1	.	TRBJ2-7	CSVSSRSSYEQYF	TGCAGCGTATCGAGCAGGAGCTCCTACGAGCAGTACTTC
.	TRBV25-1	.	TRBJ2-1	CASSERGPFGQFF	TGTGCCAGCAGTGAACGGGGCCCCTTTGGGCAGTTCTTC
few	TRBV20-1	.	TRBJ2-3	CSARDILDLHTDTQYF	TGCAGTGCTAGAGACATATTGGACTTACACACAGATACGCAGTATTTT
few	TRBV7-3	.	TRBJ2-3	CASSLMPTDTQYF	TGTGCCAGCAGCTTAATGCCTACAGATACGCAGTATTTT
.	TRBV27	TRBD1	TRBJ2-7	CASSHGTGSSYEQYF	TGTGCCAGCAGCCACGGGACAGGGAGCTCCTACGAGCAGTACTTC
few	TRBV5-1	.	TRBJ1-2	CASSETGHYGYTF	TGCGCCAGCAGCGAGACAGGACACTATGGCTACACCTTC
many	TRBV5-6	.	TRBJ1-1	CASSPDRDTEAFF	TGTGCCAGCAGCCCGGACAGAGACACTGAAGCTTTCTTT
few	TRBV27	.	TRBJ1-2	CASSLSIVGAGYTF	TGTGCCAGCAGTTTATCGATAGTGGGGGCCGGCTACACCTTC
few	TRBV7-8	TRBD2	TRBJ2-3	CASSSRALAGVTDTQYF	TGTGCCAGCAGCTCCCGGGCCCTAGCGGGGGTCACAGATACGCAGTATTTT
few	TRBV21-1	.	TRBJ2-7	CASSKGYAGEVYEQYF	TGTGCCAGCAGCAAAGGTTACGCGGGAGAGGTATACGAGCAGTACTTC
.	TRBV15	TRBD2	TRBJ2-7	CATSREGLDLSEQYF	TGTGCCACCAGCAGAGAGGGACTAGACCTCTCCGAGCAGTACTTC
.	TRBV20-1	TRBD2	TRBJ2-4	CSARVLAGGTKNIQYF	TGCAGTGCTAGGGTTTTGGCGGGGGGTACCAAAAACATTCAGTACTTC
.	TRBV25-1	.	TRBJ2-5	CASSEGGALGKETQYF	TGTGCCAGCAGTGAAGGCGGAGCCCTCGGTAAAGAGACCCAGTACTTC
.	TRBV4-2	.	TRBJ2-5	CASSQDGGKETQYF	TGTGCCAGCAGCCAAGATGGGGGTAAAGAGACCCAGTACTTC
many	TRBV12-3/TRBV12-4	.	TRBJ1-2	CASTKDGPYGYTF	TGTGCCAGCACCAAAGACGGGCCCTATGGCTACACCTTC
few	TRBV5-1	TRBD1	TRBJ1-2	CASQTLQGSDGYTF	TGCGCCAGTCAAACCCTACAGGGGTCCGATGGCTACACCTTC
.	TRBV19	.	TRBJ1-2	CASSMIPGRYGYTF	TGTGCCAGTAGTATGATCCCCGGCAGATATGGCTACACCTTC
few	TRBV6-5	TRBD2	TRBJ2-7	CASRAERTSGGEQYF	TGTGCCAGCAGAGCGGAAAGGACTAGCGGTGGCGAGCAGTACTTC
many	TRBV7-9	TRBD2	TRBJ2-1	CASSQLRGGGDEQFF	TGTGCCAGCAGCCAACTACGCGGGGGGGGCGATGAGCAGTTCTTC
many	TRBV5-6	TRBD2	TRBJ2-5	CASSDILAGQETQYF	TGTGCCAGCAGCGATATACTAGCGGGACAAGAGACCCAGTACTTC
.	TRBV24-1	TRBD1	TRBJ2-5	CATSDSDRVFQETQYF	TGTGCCACCAGTGATTCGGACAGGGTCTTCCAAGAGACCCAGTACTTC
few	TRBV25-1	.	TRBJ2-7	CASSEGQGVREQYF	TGTGCCAGCAGTGAAGGTCAGGGTGTCCGCGAGCAGTACTTC
.	TRBV20-1	.	TRBJ1-5	CSAWRDEGNQPQHF	TGCAGTGCTTGGAGGGACGAAGGCAATCAGCCCCAGCATTTT
few	TRBV15	TRBD1	TRBJ2-3	CATSRGQGQATLQHTQYF	TGTGCCACCAGCAGAGGTCAAGGACAGGCGACACTACAACATACGCAGTATTTT
.	TRBV20-1	.	TRBJ1-6	CSARTGENHF	TGCAGTGCTAGAACGGGTGAGAACCACTTT
.	TRBV7-2	.	TRBJ1-6	CASSGKGVNYNSPLHF	TGTGCCAGCAGCGGGAAAGGCGTGAACTATAATTCACCCCTCCACTTT
many	TRBV7-9	.	TRBJ2-3	CASSWPAQDTQYF	TGTGCCAGCAGCTGGCCGGCACAGGATACGCAGTATTTT
.	TRBV7-9	.	TRBJ2-7	CASSSTRVSSSYEQYF	TGTGCCAGCAGCTCGACCAGGGTGTCAAGCTCCTACGAGCAGTACTTC
.	TRBV10-3	.	TRBJ1-1	CAISRTSGGMNTEAFF	TGTGCCATCAGTCGGACTTCCGGGGGAATGAACACTGAAGCTTTCTTT
.	TRBV5-1	.	TRBJ1-1	CASSDSLGTEAFF	TGCGCCAGCAGCGATTCACTGGGGACTGAAGCTTTCTTT
.	TRBV4-2	TRBD1	TRBJ1-2	CASSQATGTGGYGYTF	TGTGCCAGCAGCCAAGCCACCGGGACAGGGGGCTATGGCTACACCTTC
.	TRBV12-3/TRBV12-4	TRBD2	TRBJ2-7	CASSEGLAGRTGEQYF	TGTGCCAGCAGTGAGGGACTAGCTGGGAGGACGGGCGAGCAGTACTTC
few	TRBV5-1	.	TRBJ1-1	CASSLAPGRPNTEAFF	TGCGCCAGCAGCTTGGCCCCGGGACGGCCGAACACTGAAGCTTTCTTT
few	TRBV21-1	.	TRBJ2-6	CASSKALTGANVLTF	TGTGCCAGCAGCAAAGCTTTGACTGGGGCCAACGTCCTGACTTTC
.	TRBV18	.	TRBJ1-2	CASSPQSGRDNGYTF	TGTGCCAGCTCACCACAGTCGGGCAGGGATAATGGCTACACCTTC